The clone carrying this TCR beta chain was counted once. This sample is drawn from a study of blood T cell repertoires in COVID-19. Study context: The samples span acute and convalescent COVID-19 from the United States, Italy and Spain.

Per the original methods: Amplification with reference gene primers provided the estimates of nucleated cell counts. Profiling relied on immunoSEQ multiplex PCR, and the TCRdb table lists in-frame clones only, not all of them. D and trimming were read from the DNA, whereas the V and J calls and clone size are those reported in that table. The sample records a few hundred thousand clones, more than 65% being singletons. The CDR3 runs 16 residues. Trimming removed 0 bases from V and 0 bases from J, with 9 bases in between. Germline V gene sequence: CDR1 LNHNV, CDR2 YYDKDF (reference sequence). The rearrangement uses TRBV15 and TRBJ2-1; D unresolved. The source material was peripheral blood. The source of this sequence is a woman aged 80 or older with acute or convalescent COVID-19. This chain's CDR3 is CATSRDFGSSYNEQFF. The CDR3 DNA is TGTGCCACCAGCAGAGATTTCGGTAGCTCCTACAATGAGCAGTTCTTC.